This T cell receptor (beta chain) was found in a study of blood T cell repertoires in COVID-19 (TCRdb year 2020). Notes on the research overall: Collaborator samples came from the United States, Italy and Spain and covered acute and convalescent phases of COVID-19. Samples came from the ongoing ImmuneRACE study (first 160 participants) plus 1,254 subjects from 6 global collaborators. Where available, HLA class I and class II types were obtained from metadata supplied by the sample provider rather than from assay-based typing. The sample metadata nearly always contained a de-identified subject ID, COVID-19 status, age in years and sex. The material from the prospective study consisted of cDNA or gDNA derived from T cells, B-cell-depleted T cells, or PBMCs. The repertoires were released in a freely available public database intended as a resource for research on the immune response to SARS-CoV-2. The dataset comprised deeply sampled blood TCRbeta repertoires from subjects exposed to, actively infected with, or recovered from COVID-19. Paper-wide results and their limitations: The amount of clinical and demographic metadata varied by source and participant and was provided uncurated.

The V and J ends are trimmed by 0 bases and 6 bases, leaving 19 bases between them. CDR1 and CDR2, looked up from the germline V gene (reference sequence), are GTSNPN and SVGIG. The CDR3 spans 16 residues, from the cysteine through the phenylalanine. The entry retains the CDR3 DNA only, 48 bases that are in frame from base 1. This clone has a count of ten or more. Its antigen is unknown. No qualities accompany the bases; no much larger clone lies one base away. Participants in the prospective study were aged roughly 18 to 89 years, lived in 20 to 30 United States geographic areas, and enrolled through a virtual design. In the prospective study, cohorts were assigned on the basis of participant-reported clinical history obtained from a screening survey and a study questionnaire. Each participant in the prospective study had whole blood, serum and a nasopharyngeal or oropharyngeal swab collected by mobile phlebotomists. Additional blood draws and questionnaires over an approximately two-month period could optionally be provided by prospective study participants. Before DNA extraction, prospective study blood samples were shipped either frozen or at room temperature.

The immunoSEQ Assay, a bias-controlled multiplex PCR, was used to amplify TCRbeta CDR3 regions from genomic DNA. Per the source publication's procedure: The number of nucleated cells in each sample was estimated by amplification of reference gene primers within the assay. Sequence reads were collapsed and filtered to measure the absolute abundance of every unique TCRbeta CDR3 rearrangement. For each sample, productive Simpson clonality was calculated by taking the square root of Simpson's diversity index across productive rearrangements. Here the immuneACCESS table is served through TCRdb, limited to in-frame sequences with V and J called. Missing clones are a known gap in these copies; in checked studies unresolved V genes cover under half, and the rest lacks a known reason. The D gene and trimming were derived from the DNA, and the V and J assignments and clone size from that table. The sample table contains over 200,000 clones; only one count was recorded for about 76% of them. Around 9.3% of the sample goes to the ten largest clones.

The chain is assembled from TRBV30 and TRBJ2-3, with a tentative D gene TRBD2 over 7 matching bases. The source material was PBMCs or T cells enriched from blood (not recorded which). This receptor was obtained from a woman in her forties or fifties with acute COVID-19. This receptor has the CDR3 CAWSVLEEGGGDTQYF. The bases read TGTGCCTGGAGTGTACTGGAGGAGGGAGGGGGGGATACGCAGTATTTT.